This T cell receptor beta chain came from a study of molecular identifiers for immune sequencing clone quantification. Study outcomes and limitations: In naive cells, under 1% of molecules belonged to clones above 20 RNA copies, against over 99% in effector cells. Shared barcodes on identical TCR molecules could underestimate the sizes of highly expanded clones. Spiked Jurkat TCR RNA equivalent to one cell was reportedly detectable in one million naive cells.

The CDR3 loop spans 17 amino acids. CDR1 SGHTA and CDR2 FQGTGA come from the germline V gene. J was trimmed by 5 bases and V by 5 bases; bases with no gene match: 12. TCRdb processed the PCR reads anew with MiXCR; each CDR3 protein has one entry. The sample holds nearly 650,000 distinct CDR3 sequences; 25% are singletons and the top ten take 0.78%. About this clonotype: The antigen remains unidentified.

The material sequenced was naive CD8+ T cells from blood, with Jurkat cell RNA spiked in. As for subset: FACS-sorted CD8+CD4-CCR7+CD45RA+ naive T cells. The genes are TRBV7-3 and TRBJ2-2; 9 nucleotides align to TRBD1. This receptor was taken from a human donor in good health. Some libraries in this study had Jurkat cell RNA spiked in. The CDR3 here is CASSPRPGQGLTGELFF. The CDR3 nucleotides read TGTGCCAGCAGCCCTCGACCGGGACAGGGTCTGACCGGGGAGCTGTTTTTT.